The 2 T cell receptor beta chains given below trace back to one sample, sequenced in a study of Tregs in tolerant kidney transplant recipients. The protocol was immunoSEQ multiplex PCR, while the TCRdb copy is restricted to in-frame clones and leaves out a portion. The sample has about 72,000 clones, roughly 92% seen once. The input for sequencing was CD8+ T cells from blood, taken before the transplant. The source of these receptors is a human donor who received a combined kidney and bone marrow transplant.

The rearrangement joins TRBV29-1 to TRBJ2-5; 10 nucleotides agree with TRBD1. V was clipped by 3 bases and J by 5 bases; unmatched bases: 9. CDR1 and CDR2 from the germline V gene are SQVTM and ANQGSEA. This CDR3 contains 15 residues. CDR3 in DNA: TGCAGCGTTGAGGGACAGGGGACCACCGGGGAGACCCAGTACTTC. This encodes CSVEGQGTTGETQYF. Based on the CDR3 plus reference TRBV29-1 and TRBJ2-5, the full variable domain is SAVISQKPSRDICQRGTSLTIQCQVDSQVTMMFWYRQQPGQSLTLIATANQGSEATYESGFVIDKFPISRPNLTFSTLTVSNMSPEDSSIYLCSVEGQGTTGETQYFGPGTRLLVL.

This clone was seen only once. The genes are TRBV7-3 and TRBJ1-2, with D perhaps TRBD1 (5 bases). V was shortened by 2 bases and J by 4 bases, with 14 bases between the two germline ends. The CDR3 is 15 residues long. Looked up from germline, CDR1 is SGHTA and CDR2 is FQGTGA. CDR3 bases: TGTGCCAGCAGCTTAGTCAGATCGGGGGTCTATGGCTACACCTTC. Protein sequence: CASSLVRSGVYGYTF. The whole variable domain, remainder taken from reference TRBV7-3 and TRBJ1-2, is GAGVSQTPSNKVTEKGKYVELRCDPISGHTALYWYRQSLGQGPEFLIYFQGTGAADDSGLPNDRFFAVRPEGSVSTLKIQRTERGDSAVYLCASSLVRSGVYGYTFGSGTRLTVV.